This T cell receptor beta chain was profiled in a study of T cell changes during pregnancy in multiple sclerosis. This CDR3 is 12 amino acids long. Germline-derived CDR1 and CDR2 are MNHNS and SASEGT. Trimming took 3 bases from V and 11 from J, leaving 11 bases between them. The data were produced by immunoSEQ multiplex PCR, yet TCRdb's version contains in-frame clones alone and is incomplete. The data hold tens of thousands of clones, with 80% to 95% observed a single time. The TCR originated in a female donor in good health, enrolled as a control in a pregnancy study. J is TRBJ1-5 and V is TRBV6-1; D gene unclear. The material sequenced was peripheral blood, taken in the third trimester of pregnancy. CDR3 residues: CASSDAPTAQHF. The CDR3 DNA sequence: TGTGCCAGCAGTGACGCCCCCACAGCCCAGCATTTT.